This TCR beta chain was identified during a study of cytomegalovirus exposure and HLA in healthy donors. Study observations and caveats: With DRB1 most and HLA-C fewest, TCR association rates differed between HLA loci in a later analysis.

Concerning this clone itself: Its antigen is unidentified.

With 5 bases removed from V and 0 bases from J, the gap between germline ends came to 13 bases. CDR1 is MNHEY, CDR2 SVGAGI, per germline. CDR3 length: 15 amino acids. 60 Vbeta and 13 Jbeta primers were used in PCR. Method: immunoSEQ multiplex PCR; TCRdb's copy keeps in-frame clones and lacks some. The table records 150,000 to 200,000 clones, 80% of them present only once. The source is a man aged 18 to 29 in good health and CMV-seropositive. V usage is TRBV6-5 and J usage is TRBJ2-5; D may be TRBD2 (6 bases). The sequenced sample was PBMCs. The CDR3 here is CASSRLGRYQETQYF. CDR3 bases: TGTGCCAGCAGTAGACTAGGGAGATACCAAGAGACCCAGTACTTC.